What follows are 5 T cell receptor beta chains derived from one specimen sequenced in a study of blood T cell repertoires in COVID-19. Sequenced by immunoSEQ multiplex PCR; TCRdb stores in-frame clones only, minus some. The table records roughly 36,000 clones, about 90% of them present only once. The sample comprised peripheral blood. These receptors were obtained from a man between 50 and 59 years old with active or convalescent COVID-19.

The rearrangement links TRBV11-2 to TRBJ2-7; D not resolved. V was shortened by 1 base and J by 1 base, with 8 bases between the two germline ends. The CDR3 is made up of 14 amino acids. Germline V lookup: CDR1 SGHAT, CDR2 FQNNGV. The chain's CDR3 is CASSLADTSYEQYV. CDR3 coding DNA: TGTGCCAGCAGCTTAGCCGACACTTCCTACGAGCAGTACGTC.

J is TRBJ2-1 and V is TRBV21-1; TRBD1 is the table's D call and was not checked against the DNA. TRBV21-1 is marked as a pseudogene. The CDR3 totals 16 residues. The CDR3 spells CASSPNGDNSYNEQFF. The CDR3 DNA reads as TGTGCCAGCAGCCCTAATGGGGACAATTCCTACAATGAGCAGTTCTTC.

This rearrangement joins TRBV5-5 to TRBJ1-5, with 8 bases aligning to TRBD1. The CDR3 extends over 15 amino acids. V trimming: 3 bases; J trimming: 0 bases; junction bases outside the gene matches: 2. CDR1 and CDR2 (germline): SGHKS, YYEKEE (reference sequence). DNA for the CDR3: TGTGCCAGCAGCTCGGGACAGGATAGCAATCAGCCCCAGCATTTT. Its translation: CASSSGQDSNQPQHF.

This clone was seen once. The V and J genes are TRBV7-9 and TRBJ2-7, with TRBD1 identical over 8 bases. J gave up 3 bases and V 5 bases, and 3 bases lay outside the gene matches. The length of the CDR3 is 13 residues. Germline V gene lookup returns CDR1 SEHNR and CDR2 FQNEAQ (reference sequence). The CDR3 DNA reads TGTGCCAGCAGCCTAGGGACAGGCTACGAGCAGTACGTC. Protein product: CASSLGTGYEQYV.

The chain employs TRBV7-8 and TRBJ2-7; 9 bases match TRBD2. Germline CDR1 and CDR2: SGHVS and FQNEAQ. Losses at the gene ends were 1 base for V and 6 bases for J; bases not matched to a gene: 1. The CDR3 runs 13 residues. In DNA form, the CDR3 reads TGTGCCAGCAGCTTAGTAGCGGGAGTCGAGCAGTACTTC. Its translation: CASSLVAGVEQYF.